The 31 T cell receptor beta chains listed next were all sequenced from one sample in a study of shared clonotypes between healthy human individuals. Clones were read by immunoSEQ multiplex PCR, and TCRdb kept only the in-frame ones, dropping some. The sample has under 600,000 clones, almost 97% seen once. Sample: naive CD4+ T cells sorted from blood. Subset given: CD45RA+ positively selected. Receptor source: a woman under 40 in good health.

This clone was seen just once. The chain combines TRBV6-1 with TRBJ2-1; TRBD2 matches 10 bases. Trimming at V came to 4 bases and at J to 5 bases, leaving 5 bases not matched to a gene. This CDR3 has 15 amino acids. Germline lookup yields CDR1 MNHNS and CDR2 SASEGT. The CDR3 sequence: CASSGSGLAHNEQFF. The CDR3 bases are TGTGCCAGCAGTGGCTCGGGACTAGCGCACAATGAGCAGTTCTTC.

The rearrangement links TRBV5-1 to TRBJ2-7; a possible D gene is TRBD1 (6 bases). V was trimmed by 3 bases and J by 4 bases, leaving 14 bases between them. Germline V gene sequence: CDR1 SGHRS, CDR2 YFSETQ. The CDR3 has 14 residues. CDR3: CASSWSQGYYEQYF. The CDR3 region has the DNA TGCGCCAGCAGCTGGAGTCAGGGGTATTACGAGCAGTACTTC.

This clone has a single count. J is TRBJ2-2 and V is TRBV11-3, with D possibly being TRBD1 (5 bases). Germline CDR1 SGHNT, CDR2 YENEEA. V was trimmed by 1 base and J by 6 bases, leaving 12 bases between them. This CDR3 is built from 15 residues. The DNA of the CDR3 is TGTGCCAGCAGCTTAGGCCCTTTCAGGGCCGGGGAGCTGTTTTTT. Its protein product is CASSLGPFRAGELFF.

J is TRBJ1-1 and V is TRBV11-2; D call uncertain. Germline values: CDR1 SGHAT, CDR2 FQNNGV. The ends were cut back, 5 bases at V and 4 bases at J, with 14 bases in the middle. CDR3 length equals 14 residues. The CDR3 DNA reads TGTGCCAGCAGCCGCGAGGAGTTGGTCACTGAAGCTTTCTTT. The encoded protein is CASSREELVTEAFF.

The chain employs TRBV7-2 and TRBJ2-7; 8 positions match TRBD1. Per the germline V gene, CDR1 is SGHTA and CDR2 is FQGNSA. With 9 bases clipped from V and 2 bases from J, the junction kept 3 bases outside the gene matches. This CDR3 comprises 12 residues. CDR3 in amino acids: CASGQGTYEQYF. In nucleotides, the CDR3 is TGTGCCAGTGGACAGGGAACCTACGAGCAGTACTTC.

V is TRBV5-1 and J is TRBJ2-1; 11 bases line up with TRBD2. CDR3 length equals 17 residues. Germline V gene lookup returns CDR1 SGHRS and CDR2 YFSETQ. V lost 5 bases and J lost 5; bases outside the gene matches: 12. The DNA for the CDR3 is TGCGCCAGCAGGTCCAGGATGACTAGCGGGACCAACAATGAGCAGTTCTTC. This gives the protein CASRSRMTSGTNNEQFF.

The rearrangement joins TRBV6-1 to TRBJ2-1; 11 bases match TRBD2. The V segment lost 2 bases and the J segment 6 bases; nucleotides outside the gene matches: 3. There are 15 residues in the CDR3. Looked up from germline, CDR1 is MNHNS and CDR2 is SASEGT. The CDR3 DNA follows: TGTGCCAGCAGTGAATTCACTAGCGGGAGCAATGAGCAGTTCTTC. This codes for CASSEFTSGSNEQFF.

The V gene is TRBV6-1, the J gene TRBJ1-2; weak D call: TRBD1 (5 bases). The CDR3 has 13 residues. Germline values: CDR1 MNHNS, CDR2 SASEGT. V lost 1 base and J 7 bases, leaving 10 bases between the germline ends. CDR3 nucleotide sequence: TGTGCCAGCAGTGAAGGGAGCGGGGGTGGCTACACCTTC. It specifies CASSEGSGGGYTF.

CDR3 DNA: TGTGCCTGGAGTGTCACATGGGAAAAACTGTTTTTT. Protein: CAWSVTWEKLFF. The chain carries TRBV30 and TRBJ1-4, with D unresolved. The CDR3 spans 12 residues. Deletions cut 0 bases from V and 8 bases from J, with 7 bases between. Germline V lookup: CDR1 GTSNPN, CDR2 SVGIG (reference sequence).

The chain recombines TRBV7-3 with TRBJ2-2; D possibly corresponds to TRBD1 (6 bases). Trimming left V 2 bases short and J 5 bases short, with 15 bases between. The CDR3 has 16 amino acids. Looked up from germline, CDR1 is SGHTA and CDR2 is FQGTGA. The CDR3 coding sequence is TGTGCCAGCAGCTTATGGGGAACAGGGTGGACCGGGGAGCTGTTTTTT. Amino acids: CASSLWGTGWTGELFF. Based on the CDR3 plus reference TRBV7-3 and TRBJ2-2, the full variable domain is GAGVSQTPSNKVTEKGKYVELRCDPISGHTALYWYRQSLGQGPEFLIYFQGTGAADDSGLPNDRFFAVRPEGSVSTLKIQRTERGDSAVYLCASSLWGTGWTGELFFGEGSRLTVL.

J is TRBJ1-2 and V is TRBV18; D is unresolved. The ends were cut back, 6 bases at V and 4 bases at J, with 12 bases in the middle. The CDR3 spans 13 residues. The germline gives CDR1 KGHSH, CDR2 LQKENI. CDR3 coding DNA: TGTGCCAGCTCTAGGGCGGAGACCTATGGCTACACCTTC. Translating gives CASSRAETYGYTF. The full variable domain, rest sourced from reference TRBV18 and TRBJ1-2, is NAGVMQNPRHLVRRRGQEARLRCSPMKGHSHVYWYRQLPEEGLKFMVYLQKENIIDESGMPKERFSAEFPKEGPSILRIQQVVRGDSAAYFCASSRAETYGYTFGSGTRLTVV.

The V call is TRBV7-6, the J call TRBJ1-2; 7 positions match TRBD1. Germline V gene sequence: CDR1 SGHVS, CDR2 FNYEAQ. The CDR3 runs 13 residues. Trimming cost V 5 bases and J 2 bases; bases outside gene matches: 2. In DNA, the CDR3 is TGTGCCAGCAGCCGGGGACAGAACTATGGCTACACCTTC. It specifies CASSRGQNYGYTF. Full variable domain (remainder filled in from reference TRBV7-6 and TRBJ1-2): GAGVSQSPRYKVTKRGQDVALRCDPISGHVSLYWYRQALGQGPEFLTYFNYEAQQDKSGLPNDRFSAERPEGSISTLTIQRTEQRDSAMYRCASSRGQNYGYTFGSGTRLTVV.

This sequence joins TRBV5-1 and TRBJ2-7; D might be TRBD1 (6 bases). The length of the CDR3 is 15 residues. The V gene's germline CDR1 is SGHRS and CDR2 YFSETQ. V gave up 3 bases and J gave up 4 bases, with 17 bases separating them. CDR3 DNA: TGCGCCAGCAGCTCCCTGGTGGGGGCTGGGTACGAGCAGTACTTC. It codes for CASSSLVGAGYEQYF. The full variable domain, in which reference TRBV5-1 and TRBJ2-7 provide the parts outside the CDR3, is KAGVTQTPRYLIKTRGQQVTLSCSPISGHRSVSWYQQTPGQGLQFLFEYFSETQRNKGNFPGRFSGRQFSNSRSEMNVSTLELGDSALYLCASSSLVGAGYEQYFGPGTRLTVT.

This sequence joins TRBV5-1 and TRBJ2-1; D gene unclear. The germline V gene encodes CDR1 SGHRS and CDR2 YFSETQ. This CDR3 contains 14 residues. V was pared by 0 bases and J by 6 bases, with 10 bases between. The CDR3 spells CASSLELGGNEQFF. CDR3 DNA sequence: TGCGCCAGCAGCTTGGAACTGGGTGGCAATGAGCAGTTCTTC.

CDR3 bases: TGTGCCAGCAGCAAGGGGCCCCGTTCGGCTTTCTTT. Amino acid sequence: CASSKGPRSAFF. The chain carries TRBV21-1 and TRBJ1-1; the table calls TRBD1, which could not be checked here. TRBV21-1 is shown as a pseudogene. The CDR3 contains 12 residues.

The chain is built from TRBV18 and TRBJ2-6; TRBD1 is a possible D gene (5 bases). Deletions cut 2 bases from V and 4 bases from J, with 12 bases between. CDR3 length equals 16 residues. The V gene's germline CDR1 is KGHSH and CDR2 LQKENI. The CDR3, as DNA: TGTGCCAGCTCACCATCAGGGCCGGCGGGGGCCAACGTCCTGACTTTC. Protein product: CASSPSGPAGANVLTF.

This chain connects TRBV27 to TRBJ1-1; 7 nucleotides line up with TRBD1. CDR1 is MNHEY, CDR2 SMNVEV, per germline (reference sequence). The CDR3 covers 15 residues. V trimming: 6 bases; J trimming: 2 bases; junction bases outside the gene matches: 9. The CDR3 sequence: CASRPRGQLNTEAFF. Written as DNA, the CDR3 is TGTGCCAGCAGACCAAGGGGACAGCTTAACACTGAAGCTTTCTTT.

This sequence joins TRBV29-1 and TRBJ2-3; a weak D match, TRBD2 (5 bases). Germline-derived CDR1 and CDR2 are SQVTM and ANQGSEA. The CDR3 contains 14 residues. The V end lost 2 bases, the J end lost 1 base, and 10 bases lay between the germline ends. The CDR3 sequence is CSVESGGGTDTQYF. In DNA form, the CDR3 reads TGCAGCGTTGAAAGCGGAGGTGGCACAGATACGCAGTATTTT.

The chain has TRBV29-1 and TRBJ1-3; no definite D call. Looked up from germline, CDR1 is SQVTM and CDR2 is ANQGSEA. The germline V and J ends were trimmed by 3 bases and 0 bases, with 9 bases remaining between them. This CDR3 contains 14 residues. This CDR3 reads CSVDIGDSGNTIYF. CDR3 nucleotide sequence: TGCAGCGTTGACATCGGAGACTCTGGAAACACCATATATTTT.

The rearrangement joins TRBV6-1 to TRBJ2-7; TRBD1 matches 10 bases. Trimming took 5 bases from V and 2 from J; bases not matched to a gene: 6. The length of the CDR3 is 15 residues. The germline V gene has CDR1 MNHNS and CDR2 SASEGT. This CDR3 is CASSTRGTGAYEQYF. The DNA of the CDR3 is TGTGCCAGCAGTACTAGGGGGACAGGGGCCTACGAGCAGTACTTC.

J is TRBJ2-1 and V is TRBV7-9, with 7 bases fitting TRBD2. From germline, CDR1 is SEHNR and CDR2 FQNEAQ (reference sequence). This CDR3 spans 19 amino acids. With 11 bases clipped from V and 0 bases from J, the junction kept 22 bases outside the gene matches. The CDR3 here is CAGRPFGLAVPYSYNEQFF. CDR3 in DNA: TGTGCCGGTCGCCCCTTTGGGCTAGCGGTGCCCTACTCCTACAATGAGCAGTTCTTC.

This sequence joins TRBV2 and TRBJ1-5; D ambiguous. V dropped 4 bases and J dropped 3 bases, with 19 bases sitting between them. The CDR3 consists of 17 residues. Germline-derived CDR1 and CDR2 are SNHLY and FYNNEI. As DNA, the CDR3 is TGTGCCAGCAGTGGTCAAAGACTACATCGGGACAATCAGCCCCAGCATTTT. Translated, it gives CASSGQRLHRDNQPQHF.

The CDR3 region is CASASGSSYNEQFF. DNA for the CDR3: TGCGCCAGTGCTAGCGGGAGCTCCTACAATGAGCAGTTCTTC. The chain has TRBV5-1 and TRBJ2-1; 10 nucleotides match TRBD2. This CDR3 has 14 residues. Germline V gene data show CDR1 as SGHRS and CDR2 as YFSETQ. V trimming: 8 bases; J trimming: 0 bases; junction bases outside the gene matches: 2.

CDR3 sequence (DNA): TGCAGCGTTGGACAGTTACTGAACACCGGGGAGCTGTTTTTT. The encoded protein is CSVGQLLNTGELFF. V usage is TRBV29-1 and J usage is TRBJ2-2, with D tentatively TRBD1 (5 bases). Trimming left V 4 bases short and J 1 base short, with 10 bases between. CDR1 and CDR2 from the germline V gene are SQVTM and ANQGSEA. CDR3 length equals 14 residues.

The chain couples TRBV14 to TRBJ1-2; 7 bases map to TRBD1. This CDR3 contains 18 residues. Germline V CDR1 and CDR2: SGHDN, FVKESK. The V gene end was trimmed by 4 bases and the J gene end by 3 bases; junction bases not matched to a gene: 17. The CDR3 region is CASSPTYRTGMNHYGYTF. Here the CDR3 DNA reads TGTGCCAGCAGCCCGACTTACAGGACAGGCATGAATCACTATGGCTACACCTTC. Full variable domain (outside the CDR3, taken from reference TRBV14 and TRBJ1-2): EAGVTQFPSHSVIEKGQTVTLRCDPISGHDNLYWYRRVMGKEIKFLLHFVKESKQDESGMPNNRFLAERTGGTYSTLKVQPAELEDSGVYFCASSPTYRTGMNHYGYTFGSGTRLTVV.

V is TRBV7-5 and J is TRBJ1-1. TRBV7-5 is a pseudogene segment. The CDR3 totals 16 residues. The CDR3 DNA reads TGTGTCAGAAGCCAGGAAGGGCACGGACGTGAGACTGAAGCTTTCTTT. It encodes CVRSQEGHGRETEAFF.

The V and J genes are TRBV4-1 and TRBJ2-5; tentative D call: TRBD2 (5 bases). The CDR3 is made up of 14 amino acids. Germline assignment: CDR1 MGHRA and CDR2 YSYEKL. Between the trimmed V and J ends, which lost 3 bases and 11 bases, there was a span of 19 bases. CDR3 amino acids: CASSQPNRVGEQYF. In DNA, the CDR3 is TGCGCCAGCAGCCAGCCTAATAGAGTGGGAGAGCAGTACTTC.

J is TRBJ1-1 and V is TRBV12-5, with 9 bases identical to TRBD1. Trimming removed 6 bases from V and 3 bases from J; junction bases left unmatched: 8. The CDR3 is made up of 15 amino acids. Germline V gene data show CDR1 as LGHNT and CDR2 as FRNRAP. The CDR3 is CASGLRDRDDTEAFF. CDR3 nucleotide sequence: TGTGCTAGTGGCCTCCGGGACAGGGATGACACTGAAGCTTTCTTT. The entire variable domain, with the rest obtained from reference TRBV12-5 and TRBJ1-1, is as follows: DARVTQTPRHKVTEMGQEVTMRCQPILGHNTVFWYRQTMMQGLELLAYFRNRAPLDDSGMPKDRFSAEMPDATLATLKIQPSEPRDSAVYFCASGLRDRDDTEAFFGQGTRLTVV.

The chain employs TRBV27 and TRBJ2-5, with D tentatively TRBD1 (5 bases). Germline CDR1 MNHEY, CDR2 SMNVEV (reference sequence). The V end lost 6 bases, the J end lost 5 bases, and 16 bases lay between the germline ends. There are 14 residues in the CDR3. CDR3 nucleotide sequence: TGTGCCAGCAGCCGACGCAGGGTCGGGGAGACCCAGTACTTC. Translation: CASSRRRVGETQYF.

The genes are TRBV7-2 and TRBJ1-1; 8 positions match TRBD1. The V and J ends lost 6 bases and 4 bases, in that order; junction bases with no gene match: 7. This CDR3 comprises 14 residues. The germline CDR1 and CDR2 sequences are SGHTA and FQGNSA. The CDR3 sequence is CASRPGGSGTEAFF. CDR3 nucleotide sequence: TGTGCCAGCAGGCCAGGGGGCTCGGGCACTGAAGCTTTCTTT.

This rearrangement joins TRBV28 to TRBJ2-7; 9 bases map to TRBD1. There are 17 residues in the CDR3. Germline CDR1 MDHEN, CDR2 SYDVKM. With 2 bases clipped from V and 2 bases from J, the junction kept 10 bases outside the gene matches. The CDR3 nucleotides are TGTGCCAGCAGTTTAGCCGTCACAGGGGGCTTCCCCTACGAGCAGTACTTC. Its translation is CASSLAVTGGFPYEQYF.